The source of this T cell receptor (beta chain) is a study of human T cells and chemical hapten exposure. Study summary: Variation in per-sample TCR yields came mainly from small pooled library volume differences.

Findings of the study overall: While controls formed fewer of them, expanded TCRs formed significantly more large CDR3 similarity clusters.

This clonotype was found many times. Antigen specificity is unknown. Individual cDNA molecules each carried unique molecular identifiers attached by the library. TCRdb itself ran the RACE reads through MiXCR, one entry per CDR3 protein. The table lists over 55,000 distinct CDR3 sequences, roughly 11% of them singletons, with more than 1.3% in the top ten. Regarding time point: patch test 3, about 24 weeks after DPC sensitization. As to treatment: therapeutic diphenylcyclopropenone sensitization with weekly scalp DPC. Total RNA extraction was carried out from unfractionated whole blood. Losses at the gene ends were 5 bases for V and 3 bases for J; bases not matched to a gene: 7. In germline, CDR1 is SGHVS, CDR2 FQNEAQ. The CDR3 is 16 amino acids.

The sequence derives from a woman aged 50 to 60 with alopecia areata. Some clones in this sample may be carry-over from other donors' samples. The chain joins TRBV7-8 to TRBJ2-7; 13 nucleotides align to TRBD2. The sample in question was whole blood, obtained in connection with sensitization to the hapten diphenylcyclopropenone (DPC). Here the CDR3 reads CASSPSGLAGNYEQYF. CDR3 sequence (DNA): TGTGCCAGCAGCCCCTCGGGACTAGCGGGGAACTACGAGCAGTACTTC.